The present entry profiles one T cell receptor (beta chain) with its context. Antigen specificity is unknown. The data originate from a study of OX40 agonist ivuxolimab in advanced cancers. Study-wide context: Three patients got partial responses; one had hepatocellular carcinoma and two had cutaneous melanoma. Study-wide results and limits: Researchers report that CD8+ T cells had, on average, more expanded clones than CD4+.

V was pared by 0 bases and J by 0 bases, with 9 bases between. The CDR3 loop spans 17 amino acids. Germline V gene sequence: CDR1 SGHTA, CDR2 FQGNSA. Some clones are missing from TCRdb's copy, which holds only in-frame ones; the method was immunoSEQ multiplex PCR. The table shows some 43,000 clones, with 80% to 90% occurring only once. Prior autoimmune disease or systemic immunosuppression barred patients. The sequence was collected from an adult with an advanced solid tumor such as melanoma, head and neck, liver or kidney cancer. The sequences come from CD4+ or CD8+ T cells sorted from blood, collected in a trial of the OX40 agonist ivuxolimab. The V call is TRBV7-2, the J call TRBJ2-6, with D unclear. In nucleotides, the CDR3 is TGTGCCAGCAGCTTAGCGGGCCAGAGCTCTGGGGCCAACGTCCTGACTTTC. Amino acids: CASSLAGQSSGANVLTF.